Shown below are 6 T cell receptor beta chains from a single sample sequenced in a study of cytomegalovirus exposure and HLA in healthy donors. Use of 60 Vbeta and 13 Jbeta primers characterized the PCR. This table comes from immunoSEQ multiplex PCR, and its TCRdb copy is limited to in-frame clones, with some not included. The sample yields about 170,000 clones, approximately 81% seen once. Material: PBMCs. These receptor sequences come from a man aged 25 to 45 in good health and CMV-seropositive.

The chain joins TRBV6-1 to TRBJ2-1; TRBD1 aligns across 8 bases. V lost 4 bases and J lost 4; bases outside the gene matches: 12. From germline, CDR1 is MNHNS and CDR2 SASEGT. The CDR3 loop spans 17 amino acids. CDR3 DNA: TGTGCCAGCAGTGGGAACAGGGGGGATTACCTTTACAATGAGCAGTTCTTC. As protein: CASSGNRGDYLYNEQFF.

J is TRBJ1-1 and V is TRBV14; the match to TRBD1 covers 9 bases. The V gene end was trimmed by 1 base and the J gene end by 5 bases; junction bases not matched to a gene: 8. The CDR3 is 16 amino acids. CDR1 and CDR2 (germline): SGHDN, FVKESK. CDR3 bases: TGTGCCAGCAGCCAAGTAAGACAGGGGGTCAGAACTGAAGCTTTCTTT. Residues: CASSQVRQGVRTEAFF.

This clone has just a few counts. The chain is built from TRBV5-4 and TRBJ2-1; no firm D call. Trimming cost V 0 bases and J 6 bases, with 10 bases left between them. Germline CDR1 SGHNT, CDR2 YYREEE (reference sequence). CDR3 size: 14 residues. The CDR3 coding sequence is TGTGCCAGCAGCTTGGGTCTAGTAGGCAATGAGCAGTTCTTC. Encoded protein: CASSLGLVGNEQFF.

This chain uses TRBV4-1 with TRBJ2-6; 7 positions match TRBD2. The V segment lost 1 base and the J segment 0 bases; nucleotides outside the gene matches: 3. This CDR3 has 17 residues. The germline V gene encodes CDR1 MGHRA and CDR2 YSYEKL. The CDR3 region is CASSQVRESSGANVLTF. CDR3 nucleotide sequence: TGCGCCAGCAGCCAAGTGCGGGAGAGCTCTGGGGCCAACGTCCTGACTTTC.

The CDR3 is CAARLAPVYNEQFF. DNA of the CDR3: TGTGCCGCACGACTAGCGCCGGTCTACAATGAGCAGTTCTTC. The V call is TRBV30, the J call TRBJ2-1, with 8 bases that match TRBD2. Germline CDR1 is GTSNPN and CDR2 is SVGIG (reference sequence). With V trimmed by 8 bases and J by 3 bases, 9 bases remained unmatched. This CDR3 has 14 residues.

This rearrangement joins TRBV7-2 to TRBJ2-4; D is perhaps TRBD2 (6 bases). The CDR3 has 15 amino acids. V was trimmed by 5 bases and J by 8 bases, leaving 19 bases between them. Germline V gives CDR1 SGHTA, CDR2 FQGNSA. The CDR3 DNA reads as TGTGCCAGCAGCCCCCAGGGACTCCCTGGGGACATTCAGTACTTC. It codes for CASSPQGLPGDIQYF.